Listed below are T cell receptor beta chains from one sample, sequenced in a study of cytomegalovirus exposure and HLA in healthy donors. The protocol was immunoSEQ multiplex PCR, while the TCRdb copy is restricted to in-frame clones and leaves out a portion. The sample shows approximately 32,000 clones, 85% to 95% of them seen only once. Material for sequencing was PBMCs. These receptors were collected from a woman between 18 and 29 years old in good health and CMV-seronegative. Each CDR3 is given with its conserved first and last residue. A D gene is named only where the DNA matches it firmly. The size entry is marked missing in some rows and otherwise reads once, few, many or a size class.

J gene | V gene | clone size | D gene | CDR3 protein | CDR3 DNA
TRBJ2-1 | TRBV5-4 | - | TRBD1 | CASSRQGGYNEQFF | TGTGCCAGCAGCCGACAGGGGGGTTACAATGAGCAGTTCTTC
TRBJ2-1 | TRBV18 | - | TRBD1 | CASSPPPGTGKNEQFF | TGTGCCAGCTCACCACCGCCCGGGACAGGAAAAAATGAGCAGTTCTTC
TRBJ2-3 | TRBV18 | - | TRBD2 | CASSRASGFTDTQYF | TGTGCCAGCTCACGGGCTAGCGGCTTCACAGATACGCAGTATTTT
TRBJ2-2 | TRBV4-1 | once | TRBD1 | CASSQVQGQGVYTGELFF | TGCGCCAGCAGCCAAGTACAGGGACAGGGGGTATACACCGGGGAGCTGTTTTTT
TRBJ1-2 | TRBV9 | - | - | CASSATGFLTF | TGTGCCAGCAGCGCCACAGGGTTTCTCACCTTC
TRBJ1-1 | TRBV6-1 | - | TRBD1 | CASSRQGNTEAFF | TGTGCCAGCAGTCGACAGGGAAACACTGAAGCTTTCTTT
TRBJ2-2 | TRBV10-1 | - | TRBD2 | CASSRGRANTGELFF | TGCGCCAGCAGTCGCGGGAGGGCGAACACCGGGGAGCTGTTTTTT
TRBJ2-2 | TRBV4-1 | - | - | CASSQALNTGELFF | TGCGCCAGCAGCCAAGCCTTGAACACCGGGGAGCTGTTTTTT
TRBJ2-7 | TRBV13 | - | - | CASSFPTESSYEQYF | TGTGCCAGCAGTTTCCCGACAGAAAGCTCCTACGAGCAGTACTTC
TRBJ1-6 | TRBV14 | - | - | CASSLQGHDSPLHF | TGTGCCAGCAGCCTTCAGGGTCATGATTCACCCCTCCACTTT
TRBJ1-2 | TRBV9 | once | - | CASSPAGDGYGYTF | TGTGCCAGCAGCCCTGCGGGGGACGGTTATGGCTACACCTTC
TRBJ2-3 | TRBV7-2 | - | - | CASSRGLPNTDTQYF | TGTGCCAGCAGCCGGGGACTCCCAAACACAGATACGCAGTATTTT
TRBJ1-2 | TRBV10-3 | - | TRBD1 | CATWDRGNYGYTF | TGTGCCACCTGGGACAGGGGAAACTATGGCTACACCTTC
TRBJ1-4 | TRBV30 | - | TRBD1 | CAWSTATGVVEKLFF | TGTGCCTGGAGTACGGCGACAGGGGTGGTTGAAAAACTGTTTTTT
TRBJ2-7 | TRBV27 | once | TRBD1 | CASSQGSFMGQSYEQYF | TGTGCCAGCAGTCAAGGTTCCTTTATGGGACAGTCCTACGAGCAGTACTTC
TRBJ1-5 | TRBV10-3 | - | TRBD1 | CAIRDSQGDNQPQHF | TGTGCCATCAGGGATTCACAGGGGGACAATCAGCCCCAGCATTTT
TRBJ1-2 | TRBV28 | - | - | CASSLTQGYGYTF | TGTGCCAGCAGTTTGACACAGGGATATGGCTACACCTTC
TRBJ2-2 | TRBV2 | once | - | CASSETRGASFGTGELFF | TGTGCCAGCAGTGAAACCAGGGGGGCAAGTTTTGGGACCGGGGAGCTGTTTTTT
TRBJ2-7 | TRBV9 | - | TRBD2 | CASSPGVWGGPHEQYF | TGTGCCAGCAGCCCCGGGGTCTGGGGAGGGCCCCACGAGCAGTACTTC
TRBJ2-7 | TRBV18 | - | - | CASSPSDSLYEQYF | TGTGCCAGCTCACCGTCGGACAGTTTGTACGAGCAGTACTTC
TRBJ1-5 | TRBV7-2 | - | - | CASSSDSGNQPQHF | TGTGCCAGCAGCTCCGATTCGGGAAATCAGCCCCAGCATTTT
TRBJ2-2 | TRBV19 | - | - | CASRTIRQGNTGELFF | TGTGCCAGTAGAACCATCCGTCAGGGGAACACCGGGGAGCTGTTTTTT
TRBJ1-2 | TRBV10-3 | - | - | CAISGPGANGYTF | TGTGCCATCAGTGGGCCAGGGGCGAATGGCTACACCTTC
TRBJ1-1 | TRBV7-9 | - | - | CASSVPGGTEAFF | TGTGCCAGCAGCGTTCCCGGTGGCACTGAAGCTTTCTTT
TRBJ2-1 | TRBV5-1 | - | - | CASSGDIHNEQFF | TGCGCCAGCAGCGGGGACATCCACAATGAGCAGTTCTTC
TRBJ2-5 | TRBV10-3 | - | TRBD1 | CAISTGDGRETQYF | TGTGCCATCAGTACAGGGGATGGACGGGAGACCCAGTACTTC
TRBJ2-1 | TRBV7-8 | - | - | CASSTRRSYNEQFF | TGTGCCAGCAGCACCCGCAGATCCTACAATGAGCAGTTCTTC
TRBJ1-2 | TRBV28 | - | TRBD1 | CASRTGGYGYTF | TGTGCCAGCAGGACAGGGGGCTATGGCTACACCTTC
TRBJ2-1 | TRBV28 | - | TRBD2 | CASSLAGGPGNEQFF | TGTGCCAGCAGTTTAGCGGGAGGGCCCGGGAATGAGCAGTTCTTC
TRBJ2-5 | TRBV5-1 | - | TRBD2 | CASSLGLANQETQYF | TGCGCCAGCAGCTTGGGACTAGCTAACCAAGAGACCCAGTACTTC
TRBJ1-2 | TRBV2 | - | - | CASNRRISNYGYTF | TGTGCCAGCAATAGGAGGATTTCGAACTATGGCTACACCTTC
TRBJ2-2 | TRBV14 | - | TRBD2 | CASSQVWLAGNTGELFF | TGTGCCAGCAGCCAAGTCTGGCTAGCGGGGAACACCGGGGAGCTGTTTTTT
TRBJ2-7 | TRBV6-5 | - | TRBD2 | CASRTIAGGPNEQYF | TGTGCCAGCAGAACCATAGCGGGAGGGCCCAACGAGCAGTACTTC
TRBJ2-7 | TRBV28 | - | TRBD1 | CASSFTGGPSYEQYF | TGTGCCAGCAGTTTTACAGGGGGCCCGTCCTACGAGCAGTACTTC
TRBJ2-5 | TRBV7-2 | - | - | CASSLLGTRQETQYF | TGTGCCAGCAGCTTATTGGGCACAAGACAAGAGACCCAGTACTTC
TRBJ1-2 | TRBV27 | - | TRBD1 | CASSSTGTENYGYTF | TGTGCCAGCAGTAGTACCGGGACAGAAAACTATGGCTACACCTTC
TRBJ1-1 | TRBV4-2 | once | - | CASSQAALTGYTEAFF | TGTGCCAGCAGCCAGGCCGCCCTGACAGGCTACACTGAAGCTTTCTTT
TRBJ2-7 | TRBV6-5 | - | - | CASSYWQGPSYEQYF | TGTGCCAGCAGTTATTGGCAGGGTCCTTCCTACGAGCAGTACTTC
TRBJ2-1 | TRBV5-1 | - | TRBD1 | CASSRTGGVKQFF | TGCGCCAGCAGCCGGACAGGGGGCGTCAAGCAGTTCTTC
TRBJ1-1 | TRBV19 | - | - | CASSRSRGTNTEAFF | TGTGCCAGTAGTAGAAGCCGAGGAACAAACACTGAAGCTTTCTTT
TRBJ1-2 | TRBV5-6 | - | TRBD1 | CASSWRTGSGYTF | TGTGCCAGCAGCTGGAGGACAGGGAGCGGCTACACCTTC
TRBJ2-7 | TRBV27 | - | - | CASSGLDNTAYEQYF | TGTGCCAGCAGTGGCCTCGACAATACCGCCTACGAGCAGTACTTC
TRBJ1-4 | TRBV7-6 | - | - | CASSIGGGFEKLFF | TGTGCCAGCAGCATAGGGGGGGGGTTTGAAAAACTGTTTTTT
TRBJ1-2 | TRBV9 | - | - | CASSVSPGPSYGYTF | TGTGCCAGCAGCGTATCTCCAGGGCCCAGCTATGGCTACACCTTC
TRBJ1-5 | TRBV6-6 | - | - | CASSYSRGVQPQHF | TGTGCCAGCAGTTACTCCAGGGGTGTTCAGCCCCAGCATTTT
TRBJ2-1 | TRBV19 | - | - | CASRPGLNNEQFF | TGTGCCAGTAGACCGGGACTCAACAATGAGCAGTTCTTC
TRBJ1-3 | TRBV7-9 | - | - | CASSPNLGRGSGNTIYF | TGTGCCAGCAGCCCGAACCTTGGTCGGGGCTCTGGAAACACCATATATTTT
TRBJ2-3 | TRBV6-6 | - | - | CASSSSSSTDTQYF | TGTGCCAGCAGTTCTAGCAGTAGCACAGATACGCAGTATTTT
TRBJ1-2 | TRBV9 | - | TRBD1 | CASSVGGTGGQNYGYTF | TGTGCCAGCAGCGTAGGGGGGACAGGGGGCCAAAACTATGGCTACACCTTC
TRBJ2-5 | TRBV7-9 | - | - | CASSSQGKLETQYF | TGTGCCAGCAGCTCCCAGGGGAAGTTGGAGACCCAGTACTTC